The 5 T cell receptor beta chains given below trace back to one sample, sequenced in a study of blood T cell repertoires in COVID-19 (TCRdb year 2020). Library prep was done by the immunoSEQ multiplex PCR assay. The source is immuneACCESS, and TCRdb retained only in-frame sequences with V and J called. Part of the clones is not carried over; for the studies checked, unresolved V genes explain less than half of this, and the remainder is unexplained. This sample is represented by roughly 350,000 clones; around nine tenths of them were singletons. The top ten constitute 3.5% to 4.5% of the sample. The sequenced sample consisted of peripheral blood. These receptors were collected from a woman in her fifties or sixties with active or convalescent COVID-19.

Ten or more counts support this clone. The rearrangement joins TRBV27 to TRBJ1-1; TRBD1 is a possible D gene (5 bases). Germline V gene sequence: CDR1 MNHEY, CDR2 SMNVEV (reference sequence). Trimming removed 11 bases from V and 9 bases from J, with 13 bases in between. The CDR3 consists of 10 residues. The CDR3 DNA is TGTGCCGCAGGGTGGTCGAAAGCTTTCTTT. Protein: CAAGWSKAFF.

V usage is TRBV28 and J usage is TRBJ1-3; D is possibly TRBD1 (5 bases). There are 15 residues in the CDR3. Trimming removed 2 bases from V and 0 bases from J, with 8 bases in between. Per germline, CDR1 MDHEN and CDR2 SYDVKM. The CDR3 nucleotides are TGTGCCAGCAGTTTAGGGGCCACCTCTGGAAACACCATATATTTT. Amino acid sequence: CASSLGATSGNTIYF.

This chain links TRBV25-1 with TRBJ2-5; D remains unclear. Germline V gene sequence: CDR1 MGHDK, CDR2 SYGVNS. This CDR3 region has 14 residues. The germline V and J ends were trimmed by 4 bases and 0 bases, with 9 bases remaining between them. The CDR3 is CASSARSYQETQYF. The CDR3 region has the DNA TGTGCCAGCAGTGCCCGGTCCTACCAAGAGACCCAGTACTTC.

The chain links TRBV4-3 to TRBJ2-4, with 11 positions matching TRBD2. Losses at the gene ends were 0 bases for V and 6 bases for J; bases not matched to a gene: 1. The CDR3 runs 15 residues. In germline, CDR1 is LGHNA, CDR2 YSLEER. CDR3: CASSQDTSGGNIQYF. The CDR3 nucleotides read TGCGCCAGCAGCCAAGATACTAGCGGGGGAAACATTCAGTACTTC.

CDR3 in amino acids: CASSPRDSFTEAFF. CDR3 nucleotide sequence: TGTGCCAGCTCACCCCGGGACTCCTTCACTGAAGCTTTCTTT. The V and J genes are TRBV18 and TRBJ1-1; D may be TRBD1 (5 bases). Trimming cost V 3 bases and J 4 bases, with 12 bases left between them. The CDR3 spans 14 residues. Germline V gene lookup returns CDR1 KGHSH and CDR2 LQKENI.